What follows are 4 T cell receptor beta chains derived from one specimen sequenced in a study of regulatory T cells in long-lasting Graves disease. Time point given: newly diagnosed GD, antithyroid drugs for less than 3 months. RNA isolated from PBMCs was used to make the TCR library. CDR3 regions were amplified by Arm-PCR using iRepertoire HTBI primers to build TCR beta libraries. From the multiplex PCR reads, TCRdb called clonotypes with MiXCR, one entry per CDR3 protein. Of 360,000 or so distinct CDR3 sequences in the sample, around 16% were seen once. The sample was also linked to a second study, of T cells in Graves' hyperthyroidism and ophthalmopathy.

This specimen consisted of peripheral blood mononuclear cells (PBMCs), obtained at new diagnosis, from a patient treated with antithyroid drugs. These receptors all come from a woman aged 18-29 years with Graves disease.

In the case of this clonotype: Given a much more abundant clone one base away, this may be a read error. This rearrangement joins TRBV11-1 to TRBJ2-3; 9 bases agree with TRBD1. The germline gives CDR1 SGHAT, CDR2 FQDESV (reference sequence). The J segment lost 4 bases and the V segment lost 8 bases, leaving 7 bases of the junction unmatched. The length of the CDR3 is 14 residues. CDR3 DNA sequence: TGTGCCAGCGGCGTCACAGGGGGCGCAGATACGCAGTATTTT. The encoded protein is CASGVTGGADTQYF. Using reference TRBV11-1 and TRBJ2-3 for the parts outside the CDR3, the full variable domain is EAEVAQSPRYKITEKSQAVAFWCDPISGHATLYWYRQILGQGPELLVQFQDESVVDDSQLPKDRFSAERLKGVDSTLKIQPAELGDSAMYLCASGVTGGADTQYFGPGTRLTVL.

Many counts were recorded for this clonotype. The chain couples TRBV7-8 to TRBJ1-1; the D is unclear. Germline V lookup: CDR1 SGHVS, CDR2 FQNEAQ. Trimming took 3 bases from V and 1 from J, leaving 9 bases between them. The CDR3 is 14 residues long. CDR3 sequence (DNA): TGTGCCAGCAGCTTGCCCCCACGGAACACTGAAGCTTTCTTT. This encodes CASSLPPRNTEAFF.

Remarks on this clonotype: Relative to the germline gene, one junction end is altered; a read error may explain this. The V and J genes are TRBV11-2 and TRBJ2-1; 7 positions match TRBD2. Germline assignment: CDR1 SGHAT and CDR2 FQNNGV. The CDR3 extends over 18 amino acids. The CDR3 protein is CASSLAGGPSSSYNEQFF. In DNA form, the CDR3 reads TGTGCCAGCAGTTTAGCGGGTGGCCCCTCTAGCTCCTACAATGAGCAGTTCTTC.

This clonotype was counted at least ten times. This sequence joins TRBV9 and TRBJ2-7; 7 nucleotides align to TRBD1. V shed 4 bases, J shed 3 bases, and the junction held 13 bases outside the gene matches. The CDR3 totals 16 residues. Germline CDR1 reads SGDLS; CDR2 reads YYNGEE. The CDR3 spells CASSSSPRDSDYEQYF. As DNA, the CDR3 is TGTGCCAGCAGCTCCTCCCCCCGGGACAGTGACTACGAGCAGTACTTC.